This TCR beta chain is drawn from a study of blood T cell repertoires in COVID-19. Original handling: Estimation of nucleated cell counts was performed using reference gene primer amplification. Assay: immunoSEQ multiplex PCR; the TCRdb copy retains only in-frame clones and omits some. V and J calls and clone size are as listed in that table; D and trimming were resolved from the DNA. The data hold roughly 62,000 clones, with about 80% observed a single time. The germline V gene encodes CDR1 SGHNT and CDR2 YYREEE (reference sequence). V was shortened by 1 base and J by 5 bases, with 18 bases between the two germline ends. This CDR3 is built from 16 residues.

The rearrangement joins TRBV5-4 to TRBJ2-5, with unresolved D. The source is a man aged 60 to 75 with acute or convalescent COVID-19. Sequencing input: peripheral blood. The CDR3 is CASSLKTLLVRETQYF. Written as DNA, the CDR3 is TGTGCCAGCAGCTTGAAAACTCTTTTAGTGCGGGAGACCCAGTACTTC.